A selection of T cell receptor beta chains follows, all from one sample in a study of blood T cell repertoires in COVID-19. Sequencing was performed with immunoSEQ multiplex PCR; in TCRdb, only in-frame clones are kept and a portion is missing. The sample records approximately 100,000 clones, under 90% being singletons. Sequencing was carried out using peripheral blood. The receptors come from a human donor in a cohort sampled during active or convalescent COVID-19. CDR3s include the opening cysteine and the closing phenylalanine or tryptophan. Fields, in order: V gene, clone size, D gene, CDR3 length, J gene, CDR3 protein, CDR3 DNA. A D gene is named only where the DNA matches it firmly. A clone size is listed for some rows: how often the clone was seen (once, few, many), or a class if it is expanded.

TRBV3-1/TRBV3-2,NA,NA,14,TRBJ1-3,CASSERKAGNTIYF,TGTGCCAGCAGCGAGCGTAAGGCTGGAAACACCATATATTTT
TRBV23-1,NA,NA,14,TRBJ1-5,CASSHHGPTGSQHF,TGCGCCAGCAGTCACCACGGCCCGACCGGGTCCCAGCATTTT
TRBV6-2/TRBV6-3,once,TRBD1,17,TRBJ1-5,CASSYYRGRPGDQPQHF,TGTGCCAGCAGTTATTACAGGGGGCGTCCAGGGGATCAGCCCCAGCATTTT
TRBV9,NA,NA,13,TRBJ1-2,CASSVDAGDGYTF,TGTGCCAGCAGCGTAGACGCGGGAGATGGCTACACCTTC
TRBV29-1,NA,NA,14,TRBJ2-2,CSVIGPGGTGELFF,TGCAGCGTCATTGGGCCTGGTGGCACCGGGGAGCTGTTTTTT
TRBV18,NA,TRBD1,17,TRBJ2-3,CASSPNRGQISTDTQYF,TGTGCCAGCTCACCCAACAGGGGTCAAATTAGCACAGATACGCAGTATTTT
TRBV4-3,many,NA,15,TRBJ2-5,CASSQVEAGWETQYF,TGCGCCAGCAGCCAAGTTGAGGCGGGGTGGGAGACCCAGTACTTC
TRBV30,once,TRBD2,15,TRBJ2-3,CAWSSRLAVADTQYF,TGTGCCTGGAGTTCGAGACTAGCGGTGGCAGATACGCAGTATTTT
TRBV15,once,NA,15,TRBJ2-7,CATSRGRTVSYEQYF,TGTGCCACCAGCAGGGGCCGGACAGTTTCCTACGAGCAGTACTTC
TRBV11-2,NA,TRBD2,16,TRBJ2-1,CASSSHSGGAIYEQFF,TGTGCCAGCAGCTCCCATAGCGGGGGGGCAATCTATGAGCAGTTCTTC
TRBV11-2,NA,TRBD1,13,TRBJ1-2,CASSFSGGYGYTF,TGTGCCAGCAGCTTCTCAGGGGGCTATGGCTACACCTTC
TRBV6-2/TRBV6-3,NA,TRBD2,11,TRBJ2-4,CASSEGTMWYF,TGTGCCAGCAGTGAGGGGACTATGTGGTACTTC
TRBV11-1,NA,NA,14,TRBJ2-7,CASSLRSSGDEQYF,TGTGCCAGCAGCTTAAGGTCTTCAGGGGACGAGCAGTACTTC
TRBV6-2/TRBV6-3,NA,NA,13,TRBJ1-4,CASSRGPPEKLFF,TGTGCCAGCAGCCGCGGGCCGCCAGAAAAACTGTTTTTT
TRBV7-2,NA,NA,15,TRBJ2-7,CASSLGRVRSYEQYF,TGTGCCAGCAGCTTAGGGAGGGTTCGCTCCTACGAGCAGTACTTC
TRBV18,once,TRBD1,15,TRBJ1-1,CASSPSGTGNTEAFF,TGTGCCAGCTCACCATCCGGGACAGGGAACACTGAAGCTTTCTTT
TRBV28,NA,TRBD2,15,TRBJ2-3,CASSFEGLRGDTQYF,TGTGCCAGCAGTTTTGAGGGACTACGGGGAGATACGCAGTATTTT
TRBV9,few,TRBD1,15,TRBJ2-7,CASSPKDRGSNEQYF,TGTGCCAGCAGCCCCAAGGACAGGGGCTCCAACGAGCAGTACTTC